The T cell receptor beta chain described here comes from a study of T cells in Graves' hyperthyroidism and ophthalmopathy. Whole-study context: Pretreatment peripheral blood was obtained at initial diagnosis. General study points: The model forecast ophthalmopathy, anticipating it by a median roughly 6.3 months before onset.

This clonotype appeared many times. As yet, its antigen is unknown. Amplified TCR beta CDR3 regions came from RNA transcripts. Initially, a first-round RT-PCR of the TCR CDR3 employed the HTBI primer set. Using its own MiXCR run on the multiplex PCR reads, TCRdb lists one record per CDR3 protein. The sample lists about 420,000 distinct CDR3 sequences; roughly 13% were seen once. The CDR3 covers 13 residues. V shed 6 bases and J 8 bases; nucleotides not matched to a gene: 9. The V gene's germline CDR1 is DFQATT and CDR2 SNEGSKA (reference sequence). Pregnant or lactating patients were excluded, as were those with uncontrolled infection or other autoimmune disease.

Sequencing was performed on blood. This clonotype was obtained from a young woman with Graves' hyperthyroidism. V and J are TRBV20-1 and TRBJ2-1; 8 positions agree with TRBD2. The CDR3 nucleotides read TGCAGTGCCCGGACTAGCAGCCCCGATGAGCAGTTCTTC. Translating it yields CSARTSSPDEQFF.